The 14 T cell receptor beta chains below all came from one sample that was sequenced in a study of shared clonotypes between healthy human individuals. The data were produced by immunoSEQ multiplex PCR, yet TCRdb's version contains in-frame clones alone and is incomplete. Here the sample spans a few million clones, about 94% being singletons. Sequenced input: naive CD4+ T cells sorted from blood. Subset defined: CD45RA+ positively selected. These TCRs come from a man younger than 35 in good health.

CDR3 in amino acids: CASSQETGGVEQFF. CDR3 in DNA: TGCGCCAGCAGCCAAGAAACAGGGGGCGTTGAGCAGTTCTTC. The chain joins TRBV4-3 to TRBJ2-1, with 9 bases identical to TRBD1. The CDR3 has 14 amino acids. Per the germline V gene, CDR1 is LGHNA and CDR2 is YSLEER. V lost 0 bases to trimming and J lost 9 bases; unmatched junction nucleotides: 3.

The J gene is TRBJ1-2, the V gene TRBV7-2, with a weak D call TRBD1 (5 bases). CDR3 length equals 16 residues. V lost 1 base, J lost 4 bases, and 16 bases lay in between. Germline assignment: CDR1 SGHTA and CDR2 FQGNSA. CDR3 bases: TGTGCCAGCAGCTTAGAGATTAGGGGTCCCTCCTATGGCTACACCTTC. This codes for CASSLEIRGPSYGYTF.

The rearrangement joins TRBV29-1 to TRBJ2-1; 9 nucleotides match TRBD2. The V segment lost 6 bases and the J segment 4 bases; nucleotides outside the gene matches: 10. Germline loops: CDR1 SQVTM, CDR2 ANQGSEA. There are 15 residues in the CDR3. The CDR3 coding sequence is TGCAGCGTACGGGTCCTTAGCGGGGGTTACAATGAGCAGTTCTTC. Amino acid sequence: CSVRVLSGGYNEQFF.

V gene TRBV27 combines with J gene TRBJ2-7, with TRBD2 as a possible D gene (6 bases). The CDR3 spans 16 residues. Trimming stripped 5 bases from V and 2 bases from J, with 19 bases between. Germline assignment: CDR1 MNHEY and CDR2 SMNVEV (reference sequence). The CDR3 DNA reads as TGTGCCAGCAGTGGCGGGACTCTGGGCAGAACCTACGAGCAGTACTTC. The encoded protein is CASSGGTLGRTYEQYF.

Concerning this clone itself: This CDR3 is also generated by other DNA sequences in the sample. The chain recombines TRBV9 with TRBJ1-2; D unresolved. The germline V gene encodes CDR1 SGDLS and CDR2 YYNGEE. The CDR3 has 14 residues. With 0 bases removed from V and 2 bases from J, the gap between germline ends came to 8 bases. Here the CDR3 reads CASSVGGGNYGYTF. CDR3 in DNA: TGTGCCAGCAGCGTAGGAGGAGGGAACTATGGCTACACCTTC.

In DNA form, the CDR3 reads TGTGCCAGCAAGTCAGGAAACAATCAGCCCCAGCATTTT. Its protein is CASKSGNNQPQHF. The V gene is TRBV6-5, the J gene TRBJ1-5; no definite D call. V was shortened by 7 bases and J by 3 bases, with 10 bases between the two germline ends. CDR3 length equals 13 residues. In germline, CDR1 is MNHEY, CDR2 SVGAGI.

The chain uses TRBV2 and TRBJ1-6, with unresolved D. Germline assignment: CDR1 SNHLY and CDR2 FYNNEI. Between the trimmed V and J ends, which lost 6 bases and 10 bases, there was a span of 7 bases. The CDR3 length is 11 residues. DNA for the CDR3: TGTGCCAGCAGAGGCTCGTCACCCCTCCACTTT. It specifies CASRGSSPLHF.

The rearrangement joins TRBV15 to TRBJ2-1, with a possible D match to TRBD1 (6 bases). CDR3 length: 14 residues. V was cut by 2 bases and J by 7 bases, with 12 bases left in between. From germline, CDR1 is LNHNV and CDR2 YYDKDF (reference sequence). CDR3 DNA sequence: TGTGCCACCAGCAGAAACAGGGTTGAGAATGAGCAGTTCTTC. Amino acids: CATSRNRVENEQFF.

The rearrangement links TRBV18 to TRBJ2-5; D is undetermined. CDR1 is KGHSH and CDR2 is LQKENI in the germline V gene. This CDR3 is built from 13 residues. With 4 bases removed from V and 3 bases from J, the gap between germline ends came to 9 bases. CDR3 coding DNA: TGTGCCAGCTCACTAAGGGTAGAAGAGACCCAGTACTTC. Its protein product is CASSLRVEETQYF.

The rearrangement joins TRBV30 to TRBJ1-5, with unresolved D. V lost 1 base and J lost 2, with 9 bases in between. The CDR3 totals 14 residues. CDR1 GTSNPN and CDR2 SVGIG come from the germline V gene (reference sequence). The CDR3 loop reads CAWSGERGNQPQHF. The CDR3 DNA is TGTGCCTGGAGTGGGGAGAGGGGCAATCAGCCCCAGCATTTT.

V and J are TRBV5-1 and TRBJ2-5, with 7 bases aligning to TRBD2. This CDR3 is 16 amino acids long. Germline V gene data show CDR1 as SGHRS and CDR2 as YFSETQ. Trimming at V came to 3 bases and at J to 3 bases, leaving 11 bases not matched to a gene. DNA of the CDR3: TGCGCCAGCAGCTCCACGGTGGCTAGCGGTGAAGAGACCCAGTACTTC. As protein: CASSSTVASGEETQYF.

The chain joins TRBV29-1 to TRBJ2-1; either TRBD1 or TRBD2 may supply D (5 bases each). Trimming removed 6 bases at V and 7 bases at J, with 10 bases between. Germline V lookup: CDR1 SQVTM, CDR2 ANQGSEA. This CDR3 comprises 11 residues. The CDR3 reads CSVPEGNEQFF. In nucleotides, the CDR3 is TGCAGCGTCCCAGAGGGGAATGAGCAGTTCTTC.

This chain links TRBV19 with TRBJ2-5; D possibly matches TRBD1 or TRBD2 (5 bases each). The CDR3 consists of 15 residues. Germline CDR1 reads LNHDA; CDR2 reads SQIVND (reference sequence). V was trimmed by 4 bases and J by 2 bases, leaving 14 bases between them. CDR3 sequence (DNA): TGTGCCAGTAGTAAAAATGCCGGGACGCAAGAGACCCAGTACTTC. It encodes CASSKNAGTQETQYF.

This clone appeared a few times. This chain uses TRBV2 with TRBJ1-5; a possible D gene is TRBD1 (5 bases). The CDR3 covers 11 residues. V shed 2 bases and J shed 14 bases, with 10 bases lying between them. The germline V gene encodes CDR1 SNHLY and CDR2 FYNNEI. CDR3 loop: CASSEQGVKHF. The CDR3 DNA reads as TGTGCCAGCAGTGAACAGGGAGTGAAGCATTTT.